This T cell receptor (beta chain) was retrieved from a study of blood T cell repertoires in COVID-19. Study-level information: Samples came from the United States, Italy and Spain, spanning acute and convalescent COVID-19.

The V gene's germline CDR1 is SEHNR and CDR2 FQNEAQ (reference sequence). The CDR3 runs to 17 residues. With 2 bases removed from V and 3 bases from J, the gap between germline ends came to 20 bases. This clone has a handful of counts. Per the original methods: Amplification of reference gene primers was used by the study to estimate nucleated cell counts. Data came from immunoSEQ multiplex PCR; TCRdb stores just in-frame clones and leaves some out. V, J and clone size reflect that table, while D and trimming were determined from the DNA. The table includes 150,000 to 170,000 clones, just under 85% detected once.

What was sequenced was peripheral blood. The clonotype originates from a woman aged 55 to 70 with acute or convalescent COVID-19. The rearrangement uses TRBV7-9 and TRBJ2-7, with a tentative D call TRBD1 (5 bases). The CDR3 loop is CASSLRQGTHGRYEQYF. In DNA, the CDR3 is TGTGCCAGCAGCTTACGGCAGGGTACGCACGGTCGCTACGAGCAGTACTTC.